Listed here is a single TCR beta chain. These data are taken from a study of blood T cell repertoires in COVID-19. On the study more broadly: Specimens from acute and convalescent COVID-19 originated in the United States, Italy and Spain.

Authors' methods: Amplification of reference gene primers provided the estimated nucleated cell counts. TCRdb keeps only in-frame clones here, not all; method: immunoSEQ multiplex PCR. V, J and clone size are taken as reported in that table, and D and trimming were inferred from the DNA itself. The profile covers around 72,000 clones, with over 80% appearing a single time and 8.3% taken by the ten largest. V was shortened by 6 bases and J by 5 bases, with 11 bases between the two germline ends. CDR1 and CDR2 (germline): SGHTA, FQGNSA. This CDR3 has 13 amino acids. The sequence was obtained from a man in his fifties with active COVID-19. This chain joins TRBV7-2 and TRBJ1-5; D is perhaps TRBD1 (5 bases). Sequenced material: peripheral blood. The CDR3 reads CASSYDRDQPQHF. The CDR3 DNA reads TGTGCCAGCAGTTACGACAGAGATCAGCCCCAGCATTTT.